These T cell receptor beta chains were read from a single sample in a study of shared clonotypes between healthy human individuals. Generated by immunoSEQ multiplex PCR, the TCRdb table keeps only in-frame clones and is missing some. The data hold fewer than 800,000 clones, with 92% observed a single time. The specimen sequenced was naive CD8+ T cells sorted from blood. The receptors here all came from a young man in good health. Each CDR3 is given with its conserved first and last residue. D genes are given only for firm matches. The size of a clone is reported for some rows only, either as once, few or many, or as a class for expanded clones.

TRBV19	TRBD2	TRBJ2-5	NA	CASSILPGLAVETQYF	TGTGCCAGTAGTATTCTACCGGGACTAGCGGTTGAGACCCAGTACTTC
TRBV19	TRBD1	TRBJ2-5	NA	CASSILPGQNQETQYF	TGTGCCAGTAGTATTCTTCCGGGACAGAATCAAGAGACCCAGTACTTC
TRBV7-9	TRBD1	TRBJ2-5	many	CASSLVRTGTVTQYF	TGTGCCAGCAGCTTAGTTCGGACAGGGACGGTGACCCAGTACTTC
TRBV6-4	NA	TRBJ2-3	NA	CASSDRGYGDTQYF	TGTGCCAGCAGTGACCGCGGGTACGGAGATACGCAGTATTTT
TRBV10-3	TRBD2	TRBJ2-1	NA	CAISESTLAGMSYNEQFF	TGTGCCATCAGTGAGTCGACTCTAGCGGGGATGTCCTACAATGAGCAGTTCTTC
TRBV6-1	NA	TRBJ2-7	NA	CASSEEVGQAFYEQYF	TGTGCCAGCAGTGAAGAGGTAGGGCAGGCCTTCTACGAGCAGTACTTC
TRBV28	NA	TRBJ2-1	NA	CASSSFGQFGHNEQFF	TGTGCCAGCAGTTCCTTCGGACAGTTCGGGCACAATGAGCAGTTCTTC
TRBV25-1	TRBD1	TRBJ1-1	NA	CATGQGAVTEAFF	TGTGCCACCGGACAGGGGGCGGTCACTGAAGCTTTCTTT
TRBV28	NA	TRBJ1-2	NA	CASSSATDGYYGYTF	TGTGCCAGCAGTTCAGCCACGGACGGATACTATGGCTACACCTTC
TRBV29-1	NA	TRBJ2-7	NA	CSVLGQSVYEQYF	TGCAGCGTTCTAGGGCAGTCCGTCTACGAGCAGTACTTC
TRBV10-3	NA	TRBJ1-1	NA	CAIKRGATEAFF	TGTGCCATCAAACGCGGGGCCACTGAAGCTTTCTTT
TRBV7-6	NA	TRBJ1-4	NA	CASSLKLGGEKLFF	TGTGCCAGCAGCCTAAAACTAGGCGGTGAAAAACTGTTTTTT
TRBV5-6	NA	TRBJ2-2	NA	CASSLRGRAAGELFF	TGTGCCAGCAGCTTGAGGGGGAGGGCCGCCGGGGAGCTGTTTTTT
TRBV27	NA	TRBJ2-2	NA	CASSLSEVDTGELFF	TGTGCCAGCAGTTTATCAGAGGTAGACACCGGGGAGCTGTTTTTT
TRBV4-3	TRBD2	TRBJ2-7	NA	CASRATSGSLSEQYF	TGCGCCAGCCGGGCGACTAGCGGGAGTTTATCCGAGCAGTACTTC
TRBV27	TRBD1	TRBJ1-1	NA	CASTPAGGGTEAFF	TGTGCCAGCACCCCAGCAGGGGGAGGGACTGAAGCTTTCTTT
TRBV7-3	TRBD2	TRBJ2-5	NA	CASSIGTSSQETQYF	TGTGCCAGCAGCATCGGGACTAGCAGCCAAGAGACCCAGTACTTC
TRBV27	NA	TRBJ2-7	NA	CASTGPNGFFEEQYF	TGTGCCAGCACCGGGCCTAACGGGTTCTTTGAGGAGCAGTACTTC
TRBV6-1	NA	TRBJ1-1	NA	CASTPLSHTEAFF	TGTGCCAGCACCCCACTCAGTCACACTGAAGCTTTCTTT
TRBV7-9	TRBD2	TRBJ2-3	NA	CASSGEGLAASTDTQYF	TGTGCCAGCAGCGGGGAGGGACTAGCGGCTAGCACAGATACGCAGTATTTT
TRBV10-3	NA	TRBJ2-2	NA	CAISEHDRKGNTGELFF	TGTGCCATCAGTGAGCATGACAGGAAGGGGAACACCGGGGAGCTGTTTTTT
TRBV28	NA	TRBJ2-7	NA	CASSHSGSSYEQYF	TGTGCCAGCAGTCACTCCGGGTCCTCCTACGAGCAGTACTTC